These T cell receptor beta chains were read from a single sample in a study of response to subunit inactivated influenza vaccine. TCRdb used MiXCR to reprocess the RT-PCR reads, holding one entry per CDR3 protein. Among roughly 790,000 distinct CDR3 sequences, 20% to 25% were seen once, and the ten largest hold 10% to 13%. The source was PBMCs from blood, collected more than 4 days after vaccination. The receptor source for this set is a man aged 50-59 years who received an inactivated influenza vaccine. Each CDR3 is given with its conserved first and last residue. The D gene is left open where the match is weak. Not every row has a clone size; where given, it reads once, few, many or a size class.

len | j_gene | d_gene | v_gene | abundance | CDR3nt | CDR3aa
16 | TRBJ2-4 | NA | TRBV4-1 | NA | TGCGCCAGCAGCCAAGTTGACAGGCAAGCCAAAAACATTCAGTACTTC | CASSQVDRQAKNIQYF
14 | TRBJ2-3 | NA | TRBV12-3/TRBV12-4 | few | TGTGCCACCGAGGCCCTCACCCCCGAAGATACGCAGTATTTT | CATEALTPEDTQYF
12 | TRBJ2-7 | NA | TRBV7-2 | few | TGTGCCAGCAGCCGAGACGGCCTCGAGCAGTACTTC | CASSRDGLEQYF
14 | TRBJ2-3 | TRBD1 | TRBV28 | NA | TGTGCCAGCAGTCCGAGGGGGCCGGCAGATACGCAGTATTTT | CASSPRGPADTQYF
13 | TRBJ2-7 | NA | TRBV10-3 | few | TGTGCCATCAGTCCTAGAGAGGGGTACGAGCAGTACTTC | CAISPREGYEQYF
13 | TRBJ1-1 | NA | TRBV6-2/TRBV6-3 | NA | TGTGCCAGCAGACGAACAGGGACCACTGAAGCTTTCTTT | CASRRTGTTEAFF
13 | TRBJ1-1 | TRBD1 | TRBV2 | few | TGTGCCAGCAAGGGACAGGGGGCGACCCAAGCTTTCTTT | CASKGQGATQAFF
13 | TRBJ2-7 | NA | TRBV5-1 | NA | TGCGCCCGCAGCTTCGGGGGGCTCGGTGAGCAGTACTTC | CARSFGGLGEQYF
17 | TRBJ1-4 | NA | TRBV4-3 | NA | TGCGCCAGCAGCCAAGATTTTATAGCCAGAGGAGGGGAAAAACTGTTTTTT | CASSQDFIARGGEKLFF
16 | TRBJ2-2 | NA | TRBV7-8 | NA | TGTGCCAGCAGCTTAGAAACGGGAGCGAACACCGGGGAGCTGTTTTTT | CASSLETGANTGELFF
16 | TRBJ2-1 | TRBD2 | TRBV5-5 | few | TGTGCCAGCAGCACCTCACTAGCGGGGGGCCTCAATGAGCAGTTCTTC | CASSTSLAGGLNEQFF
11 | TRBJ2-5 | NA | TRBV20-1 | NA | TGCAGTGTCCCACCCATAGAGACCCAGTACTTC | CSVPPIETQYF
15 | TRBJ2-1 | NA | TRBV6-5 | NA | TGTGCCAGCAGTTACTCGGGGAGACCCTACAATGAGCAGTTCTTC | CASSYSGRPYNEQFF
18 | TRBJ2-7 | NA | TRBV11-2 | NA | TGTGCCAGCAGCTTAGGAATCCTTGACAGACCCTCCTCCTACGAGCAGTACTTC | CASSLGILDRPSSYEQYF
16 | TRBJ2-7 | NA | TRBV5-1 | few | TGCGCCAGCAGCTACCTTCGGCAGGAGGATCAATACGAGCAGTACTTC | CASSYLRQEDQYEQYF
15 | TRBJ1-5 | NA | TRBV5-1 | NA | TGCGCCAGCAGCTTGGACGGGGGCGTGAATCAGCCCCAGCATTTT | CASSLDGGVNQPQHF
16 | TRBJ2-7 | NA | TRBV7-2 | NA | TGTGCCAGCAGCTTAGTGCCCAAGGGCCAGGCCTACGAGCAGTACTTC | CASSLVPKGQAYEQYF
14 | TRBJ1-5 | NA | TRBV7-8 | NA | TGTGCCAGCAGCTTAGAAAGGGCGTCTCAGCCCCAGCATTTT | CASSLERASQPQHF
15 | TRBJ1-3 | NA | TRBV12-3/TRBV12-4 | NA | TGTGCCAGCAGTTCCCTCCGGGACCCCAGGGACACCATATATTTT | CASSSLRDPRDTIYF
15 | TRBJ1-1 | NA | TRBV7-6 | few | TGTGCCAGCAGCCCCCGGGCGCAGGCGGGGACTGAAGCTTTCTTT | CASSPRAQAGTEAFF
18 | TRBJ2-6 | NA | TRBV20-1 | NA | TGCAGTGCTAGGGCACGGGCCTGGGGTGCCTCTGGGGCCAACGTCCTGACTTTC | CSARARAWGASGANVLTF
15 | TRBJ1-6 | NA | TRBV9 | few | TGTGCCAGCAGCGTAGGGGTTCAGAATAATTCACCCCTCCACTTT | CASSVGVQNNSPLHF
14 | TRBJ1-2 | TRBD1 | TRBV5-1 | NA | TGCGCCAGCAGCCCGACAGGGGGTCCGAATGGCTACACCTTC | CASSPTGGPNGYTF
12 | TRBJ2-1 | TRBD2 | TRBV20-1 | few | TGCAGTGCTAGCGGGAGGGTAAATGAGCAGTTCTTC | CSASGRVNEQFF
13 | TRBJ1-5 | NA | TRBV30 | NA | TGTGCCTGGCAGACAGAGATTAATCAGCCCCAGCATTTT | CAWQTEINQPQHF
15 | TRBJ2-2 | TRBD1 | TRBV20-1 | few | TGCAGTGCTAATGGCGGGACAGGACTCGCCGGGGAGCTGTTTTTT | CSANGGTGLAGELFF
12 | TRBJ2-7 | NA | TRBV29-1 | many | TGCAGCGTTGAAGATCGTCGCTACGAGCAGTACTTC | CSVEDRRYEQYF
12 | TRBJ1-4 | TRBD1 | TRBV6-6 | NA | TGTGCCAGCAGTGGGTACAGGGGGCGCGCAGATTTT | CASSGYRGRADF
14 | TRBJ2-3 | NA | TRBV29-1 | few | TGCAGCGTTGAGGGAACCCGGAGGGCAGATACGCAGTATTTT | CSVEGTRRADTQYF
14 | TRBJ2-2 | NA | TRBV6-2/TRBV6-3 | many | TGTGCCAGCGAGTGGGGGGGCGCGTCCGGGGAGCTGTTTTTT | CASEWGGASGELFF
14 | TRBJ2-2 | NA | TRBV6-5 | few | TGTGCCAGCAGTTACTCAGGCATCACCGGGGAGCTGTTTTTT | CASSYSGITGELFF
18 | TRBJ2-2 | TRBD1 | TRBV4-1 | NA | TGCGCCAGCAGCCAAGTTGAGATACCGAGACAGGGGACCGGGGAGCTGTTTTTT | CASSQVEIPRQGTGELFF
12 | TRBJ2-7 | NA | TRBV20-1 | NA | TGCAGTGCTAGTGAGGGGCCCTACGAGCAGTACTTC | CSASEGPYEQYF
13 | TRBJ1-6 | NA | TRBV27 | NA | TGTGCCAGCAGTTCCGCCAATAATTCACCCCTCCACTTT | CASSSANNSPLHF
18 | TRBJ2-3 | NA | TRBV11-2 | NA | TGTGCCAGCAGCGCTAAGGACTCCCGCGGGGCGGATACAGATACGCAGTATTTT | CASSAKDSRGADTDTQYF
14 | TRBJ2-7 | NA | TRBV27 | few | TGTGCCAGCAGTCCGGGACTTGCGACGAACGAGCAGTACTTC | CASSPGLATNEQYF
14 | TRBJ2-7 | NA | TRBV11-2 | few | TGTGCCAGCAGCTATAGTCGGGGGTGGTACGAGCAGTACTTC | CASSYSRGWYEQYF
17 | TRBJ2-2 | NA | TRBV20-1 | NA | TGCAGTGCTAGAGATGCCTCCTCCGCTATTAACACCGGGGAGCTGTTTTTT | CSARDASSAINTGELFF
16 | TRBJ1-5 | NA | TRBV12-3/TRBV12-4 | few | TGTGCCAGCAGTTTAGGGGGCGGAAACCTCAATCAGCCCCAGCATTTT | CASSLGGGNLNQPQHF
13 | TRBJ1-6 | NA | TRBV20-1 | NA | TGCAGTTGCCGAAAGGGACTGGGGTCACCCCTCCACTTT | CSCRKGLGSPLHF
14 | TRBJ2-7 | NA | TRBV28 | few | TGTGCCAGCAGTTTACGGTCTGGTTCCTACGAGCAGTACTTC | CASSLRSGSYEQYF
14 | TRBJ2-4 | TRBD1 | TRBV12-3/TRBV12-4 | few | TGTGCCAGCAGTTGGACAGGGAAGAAGGACATTCAGTACTTC | CASSWTGKKDIQYF